This record covers a single T cell receptor (beta chain). The antigen is unknown. Germline V gives CDR1 MNHNS, CDR2 SASEGT. There are 15 residues in the CDR3. V was cut by 5 bases and J by 11 bases, with 19 bases left in between. The data originate from a study of T-cell reconstitution after alpha-beta-depleted transplantation in children. Broader study findings: Some patients owed their high day-60 TCRbeta diversity to surviving recipient T cells and thymic progenitors. By about two months after transplant, alpha-beta T cells reportedly arose from several hundred graft clones that had expanded. Fresh T-cell production supplied most of the T-cell counts and diversity seen one year after transplant.

Preparation of the TCRbeta library was carried out with unique molecular identifiers. TCRdb called the PCR reads again in MiXCR, with one record for every CDR3 protein. This table has under 400,000 distinct CDR3 sequences, approximately 23% appearing once. The rearrangement uses TRBV6-1 and TRBJ1-6; D is ambiguous. The source is a male patient aged 10-17 years who had a stem cell transplant for acute lymphoblastic leukemia, so the T cells may come from the graft donor. Specimen: PBMCs, mostly from graft donor cells, collected 180 days after TCRalphabeta/CD19-depleted stem cell transplant. The DNA for the CDR3 is TGTGCCAGCAGTCGCCTGCGACCGCTTCTTACACCCCTCCACTTT. It codes for CASSRLRPLLTPLHF.